These 20 T cell receptor beta chains share one sample of origin, sequenced in a study of ipilimumab plus nivolumab after autologous stem cell transplantation. Only in-frame clones appear in the TCRdb table, and some are missing; sequencing was by immunoSEQ multiplex PCR. The table records 6,000 to 8,000 clones, 80% to 90% of them present only once. Sequencing was performed on PBMCs, taken in a trial of ipilimumab plus nivolumab as post-transplant consolidation. The origin of the receptors is a female donor with multiple myeloma.

This chain links TRBV10-1 with TRBJ2-5; 7 bases are shared with TRBD1. With V trimmed by 4 bases and J by 5 bases, 7 bases remained unmatched. From germline, CDR1 is WNHNN and CDR2 SYGVQD (reference sequence). The CDR3 covers 14 residues. Here the CDR3 DNA reads TGCGCCAGCAGTGGGGGACAGTTGGGTGAGACCCAGTACTTC. This sequence encodes CASSGGQLGETQYF.

V and J are TRBV11-2 and TRBJ2-3, with D tentatively TRBD2 (5 bases). Trimming took 5 bases from V and 6 from J, leaving 21 bases between them. The CDR3 loop spans 16 amino acids. The germline V gene encodes CDR1 SGHAT and CDR2 FQNNGV. The CDR3 reads CASSQMGVATGDTQYF. In DNA, the CDR3 is TGTGCCAGCAGCCAGATGGGAGTTGCCACCGGGGATACGCAGTATTTT.

This chain uses TRBV19 with TRBJ2-1, with 10 bases aligning to TRBD2. The CDR3 length is 14 residues. The J segment lost 4 bases and the V segment lost 6 bases, leaving 3 bases of the junction unmatched. Germline V CDR1 and CDR2: LNHDA, SQIVND (reference sequence). This CDR3 reads CASRVLAGYNEQFF. Here the CDR3 DNA reads TGTGCCAGTAGGGTACTAGCGGGATACAATGAGCAGTTCTTC.

The chain recombines TRBV7-2 with TRBJ2-7; D is unclear. Trimming cost V 5 bases and J 6 bases, with 14 bases left between them. Germline-derived CDR1 and CDR2 are SGHTA and FQGNSA. This CDR3 has 13 amino acids. CDR3 region: CASSGMREAEQYF. CDR3 bases: TGTGCCAGCAGCGGGATGCGAGAAGCCGAGCAGTACTTC. Looking up the rest from reference TRBV7-2 and TRBJ2-7 gives the full variable domain: GAGVSQSPSNKVTEKGKDVELRCDPISGHTALYWYRQSLGQGLEFLIYFQGNSAPDKSGLPSDRFSAERTGGSVSTLTIQRTQQEDSAVYLCASSGMREAEQYFGPGTRLTVT.

The gene calls are TRBV28 and TRBJ2-7, with TRBD1 as a possible D gene (6 bases). V dropped 2 bases and J dropped 2 bases, with 10 bases sitting between them. This CDR3 has 14 residues. Per the germline V gene, CDR1 is MDHEN and CDR2 is SYDVKM. The CDR3 DNA is TGTGCCAGCAGTTTACCGGCAGGGGCCTACGAGCAGTACTTC. Translated: CASSLPAGAYEQYF.

The chain uses TRBV6-1 and TRBJ1-6, with TRBD1 matching over 7 bases. The germline CDR1 and CDR2 sequences are MNHNS and SASEGT. After removal of 7 bases from V and 7 bases from J, the junction contained 4 bases not matched to a gene. The CDR3 loop spans 13 amino acids. Here the CDR3 DNA reads TGTGCCAGCAATCGGGACAGAAATTCACCCCTCCACTTT. This sequence encodes CASNRDRNSPLHF.

V is TRBV19 and J is TRBJ1-2; D gene uncertain. CDR3 length: 14 amino acids. Trimming pared 0 bases from V and 1 base from J, leaving 6 bases between. Per germline, CDR1 LNHDA and CDR2 SQIVND (reference sequence). As DNA, the CDR3 is TGTGCCAGTAGTATAGATGACCTTAACTATGGCTACACCTTC. It specifies CASSIDDLNYGYTF.

CDR3 DNA: TGTGCCAGCAGCTCCCAAGGGGGCTCTTACGAGCAGTACTTC. This codes for CASSSQGGSYEQYF. This chain joins TRBV7-3 and TRBJ2-7, with TRBD1 identical over 7 bases. CDR1 SGHTA and CDR2 FQGTGA come from the germline V gene. Trimming cost V 4 bases and J 4 bases; bases outside gene matches: 7. This CDR3 comprises 14 residues.

This chain joins TRBV10-3 and TRBJ2-7; 7 bases are a match to TRBD1. This CDR3 has 17 amino acids. V was clipped by 0 bases and J by 1 base; unmatched bases: 9. The germline V gene encodes CDR1 ENHRY and CDR2 SYGVKD. The CDR3 nucleotides read TGTGCCATCAGTGAGTCAAAGGGGGACAGACGGTCCTACGAGCAGTACTTC. Protein sequence: CAISESKGDRRSYEQYF.

The CDR3 bases are TGCGCCAGCAGATCCGCGGTAGCGGGAGGAGATACGCAGTATTTT. Amino acids: CASRSAVAGGDTQYF. This chain connects TRBV5-1 to TRBJ2-3, with TRBD2 identical over 10 bases. This CDR3 is 15 amino acids long. Germline assignment: CDR1 SGHRS and CDR2 YFSETQ. Trimming removed 5 bases from V and 5 bases from J; junction bases left unmatched: 8.

The chain combines TRBV28 with TRBJ1-1; D is possibly TRBD1 (5 bases). V gave up 3 bases and J gave up 4 bases, with 9 bases separating them. The CDR3 runs to 13 residues. Germline values: CDR1 MDHEN, CDR2 SYDVKM. The CDR3 nucleotides read TGTGCCAGCAGTTTGGGGGGTGGCACTGAAGCTTTCTTT. Translation: CASSLGGGTEAFF.

The genes are TRBV7-2 and TRBJ2-1, with 9 bases lining up with TRBD2. The trim removed 5 bases at V and 7 bases at J, leaving 9 bases unmatched. The germline V gene encodes CDR1 SGHTA and CDR2 FQGNSA. The CDR3 is 15 residues long. CDR3 DNA sequence: TGTGCCAGCAGCAAGCCGGGACTAGCCGGGAATGAGCAGTTCTTC. It translates to CASSKPGLAGNEQFF.

The gene calls are TRBV5-1 and TRBJ2-1; TRBD2 matches 8 bases. This CDR3 has 17 residues. Germline loops: CDR1 SGHRS, CDR2 YFSETQ. V was pared by 0 bases and J by 8 bases, with 13 bases of the junction left unmatched. The CDR3 here is CASSLVPSGLGGHEQFF. The CDR3 DNA reads TGCGCCAGCAGCTTGGTTCCTAGCGGGCTGGGGGGACATGAGCAGTTCTTC.

This sequence joins TRBV10-1 and TRBJ2-5; perhaps TRBD1 as D (6 bases). The CDR3 runs to 15 residues. Looked up from germline, CDR1 is WNHNN and CDR2 is SYGVQD (reference sequence). V gave up 3 bases and J gave up 0 bases, with 11 bases separating them. The CDR3 sequence: CASSEGGDNQETQYF. In DNA form, the CDR3 reads TGCGCCAGCAGTGAAGGTGGGGACAACCAAGAGACCCAGTACTTC.

This chain uses TRBV2 with TRBJ1-2; tentative D call: TRBD1 (6 bases). The germline V and J ends were trimmed by 8 bases and 4 bases, with 8 bases remaining between them. CDR3 length: 11 residues. CDR1 and CDR2 from the germline V gene are SNHLY and FYNNEI. The CDR3, as DNA: TGTGCCAGCGGGACAATCTATGGCTACACCTTC. Translated, it gives CASGTIYGYTF.

This clone was observed once. V gene TRBV7-1 combines with J gene TRBJ2-7; TRBD1 matches 7 bases. TRBV7-1 belongs to the ORF category, with a function that is uncertain. V trimming: 4 bases; J trimming: 3 bases; junction bases outside the gene matches: 9. This CDR3 contains 15 residues. CDR3 region: CASSFDGTAFYEQYF. The CDR3 nucleotides read TGTGCCAGCAGCTTCGACGGGACAGCCTTCTACGAGCAGTACTTC.

There are a few counts of this clone. This rearrangement joins TRBV30 to TRBJ2-1; the D is unclear. The germline CDR1 and CDR2 sequences are GTSNPN and SVGIG (reference sequence). This CDR3 region has 13 residues. V was shortened by 5 bases and J by 3 bases, with 11 bases between the two germline ends. CDR3 coding DNA: TGTGCCTGGCTTCCGGGTTACTACAATGAGCAGTTCTTC. Amino acids: CAWLPGYYNEQFF.

The chain couples TRBV5-8 to TRBJ1-1; D is possibly TRBD1 (5 bases). The ends were cut back, 0 bases at V and 1 base at J, with 19 bases in the middle. The length of the CDR3 is 18 residues. Per the germline V gene, CDR1 is SGHTS and CDR2 is YDEGEE. CDR3 sequence: CASSLAIGTGTGNTEAFF. For the CDR3, the DNA is TGTGCCAGCAGCTTGGCGATCGGGACGGGAACAGGGAACACTGAAGCTTTCTTT.

The V gene is TRBV5-8, the J gene TRBJ1-1, with D maybe TRBD1 (6 bases). Germline V lookup: CDR1 SGHTS, CDR2 YDEGEE. The CDR3 runs 16 residues. V was shortened by 0 bases and J by 4 bases, with 16 bases between the two germline ends. The chain's CDR3 is CASSLELGGASTEAFF. In nucleotides, the CDR3 is TGTGCCAGCAGCTTGGAATTGGGGGGCGCAAGCACTGAAGCTTTCTTT.

The chain recombines TRBV7-9 with TRBJ1-3; 7 nucleotides match TRBD1. CDR3 size: 17 residues. V trimming: 4 bases; J trimming: 2 bases; junction bases outside the gene matches: 11. CDR1 and CDR2 (germline): SEHNR, FQNEAQ (reference sequence). The CDR3 loop is CASSYLNRGIAGNTIYF. In DNA form, the CDR3 reads TGTGCCAGCAGCTATCTTAACAGGGGAATAGCTGGAAACACCATATATTTT.